The 19 T cell receptor beta chains below come from one sample, sequenced in a study of T cell responses to AZD1222 COVID-19 vaccine. Assay: immunoSEQ multiplex PCR; the TCRdb copy retains only in-frame clones and omits some. The sample yields about 97,000 clones, 86% seen once. The sequences come from peripheral blood, collected on day 0 of AZD1222 vaccination. The receptors derive from an adult in good health.

The V call is TRBV29-1, the J call TRBJ1-3; D might be TRBD1 (6 bases). The V end lost 7 bases, the J end lost 2 bases, and 18 bases lay between the germline ends. Germline loops: CDR1 SQVTM, CDR2 ANQGSEA. The CDR3 is made up of 15 amino acids. This chain's CDR3 is CSAERESGAGNTIYF. The DNA for the CDR3 is TGCAGCGCCGAAAGGGAATCAGGGGCTGGAAACACCATATATTTT.

The genes are TRBV2 and TRBJ2-1; 8 bases are shared with TRBD2. This CDR3 is built from 16 residues. Germline V gene sequence: CDR1 SNHLY, CDR2 FYNNEI. V was clipped by 2 bases and J by 2 bases; unmatched bases: 5. The CDR3 DNA is TGTGCCAGCAGTGAATTCGGGGGGGCACCCTACAATGAGCAGTTCTTC. It translates to CASSEFGGAPYNEQFF.

The V and J genes are TRBV14 and TRBJ1-2, with 8 bases lining up with TRBD1. From germline, CDR1 is SGHDN and CDR2 FVKESK. Trimming cost V 4 bases and J 2 bases; bases outside gene matches: 3. This CDR3 spans 14 amino acids. The CDR3 protein is CASSLQGGNYGYTF. The CDR3 coding sequence is TGTGCCAGCAGCCTACAGGGGGGAAACTATGGCTACACCTTC.

This clone has a handful of counts. V usage is TRBV6-5 and J usage is TRBJ1-3; D unresolved. With 8 bases removed from V and 0 bases from J, the gap between germline ends came to 5 bases. The germline V gene encodes CDR1 MNHEY and CDR2 SVGAGI. This CDR3 spans 12 amino acids. The CDR3 DNA is TGTGCCAGCCACAGCTCTGGAAACACCATATATTTT. This gives the protein CASHSSGNTIYF.

The rearrangement uses TRBV7-2 and TRBJ2-7; 11 nucleotides match TRBD2. This CDR3 has 18 residues. Germline V gives CDR1 SGHTA, CDR2 FQGNSA. J gave up 4 bases and V 0 bases, and 11 bases lay outside the gene matches. CDR3 nucleotides: TGTGCCAGCAGCTTAGCCGGGGTCACTAGCGGGAGAGAGTACGAGCAGTACTTC. As protein: CASSLAGVTSGREYEQYF.

V is TRBV28 and J is TRBJ1-2, with D tentatively TRBD1 (5 bases). The CDR3 covers 14 residues. Germline loops: CDR1 MDHEN, CDR2 SYDVKM. Trimming took off 6 bases at V and 6 bases at J, with 17 bases between the two ends. CDR3 protein: CASRTPSVGDGYTF. CDR3 nucleotides: TGTGCCAGCAGAACTCCCTCCGTAGGGGATGGCTACACCTTC.

The chain has TRBV18 and TRBJ1-4; the D gene is possibly TRBD1 (6 bases). V was cut by 6 bases and J by 5 bases, with 10 bases left in between. CDR1 is KGHSH, CDR2 LQKENI, per germline. The CDR3 covers 13 residues. The CDR3 reads CASSGQSNEKLFF. The CDR3 region has the DNA TGTGCCAGCTCCGGACAGTCAAATGAAAAACTGTTTTTT.

J is TRBJ1-5 and V is TRBV6-2 or TRBV6-3; 7 bases align to TRBD1. Germline V CDR1 and CDR2: MNHEY, SVGEGT. This CDR3 is 15 amino acids long. The junction had 6 bases not matched to a gene; V was cut back by 4 bases and J by 3 bases. CDR3 nucleotide sequence: TGTGCCAGCAGTTTGGGACAGACACTCAATCAGCCCCAGCATTTT. Its translation is CASSLGQTLNQPQHF.

The genes are TRBV5-1 and TRBJ2-7; 8 positions match TRBD2. The CDR3 sequence is 14 residues long. The germline V gene encodes CDR1 SGHRS and CDR2 YFSETQ. Losses at the gene ends were 4 bases for V and 2 bases for J; bases not matched to a gene: 5. The CDR3 DNA reads TGCGCCAGCAGCCCGACTAGCGACCCCTACGAGCAGTACTTC. Translated: CASSPTSDPYEQYF.

The rearrangement joins TRBV29-1 to TRBJ1-2, with D unresolved. V was shortened by 5 bases and J by 1 base, with 8 bases between the two germline ends. Germline CDR1 reads SQVTM; CDR2 reads ANQGSEA. The CDR3 sequence is 12 residues long. The CDR3 loop is CSVTGNNYGYTF. The CDR3 DNA sequence: TGCAGCGTTACCGGGAATAACTATGGCTACACCTTC.

V gene TRBV7-3 combines with J gene TRBJ1-5; D gene unclear. Germline V CDR1 and CDR2: SGHTA, FQGTGA. The CDR3 spans 15 residues. The V end lost 0 bases, the J end lost 0 bases, and 6 bases lay between the germline ends. DNA of the CDR3: TGTGCCAGCAGCTTAACGGGAAATAGCAATCAGCCCCAGCATTTT. Protein product: CASSLTGNSNQPQHF.

This sequence joins TRBV7-8 and TRBJ1-1; 9 positions match TRBD1. Germline V gene lookup returns CDR1 SGHVS and CDR2 FQNEAQ. J gave up 4 bases and V 2 bases, and 8 bases lay outside the gene matches. The CDR3 has 16 amino acids. The CDR3 loop is CASSLRGTGISTEAFF. The CDR3 nucleotides read TGTGCCAGCAGCTTAAGAGGGACAGGGATTTCCACTGAAGCTTTCTTT.

The V gene is TRBV28, the J gene TRBJ1-2; D not resolved. Germline values: CDR1 MDHEN, CDR2 SYDVKM. V was cut by 2 bases and J by 6 bases, with 13 bases left in between. The CDR3 is made up of 14 amino acids. This chain's CDR3 is CASSLNGVLDGYTF. In DNA form, the CDR3 reads TGTGCCAGCAGTTTAAATGGGGTTTTGGATGGCTACACCTTC.

The chain is built from TRBV4-3 and TRBJ1-3; D is uncertain. Per germline, CDR1 LGHNA and CDR2 YSLEER. This CDR3 spans 16 amino acids. V was cut by 0 bases and J by 4 bases, with 13 bases left in between. CDR3 loop: CASSQDLGMGGNTIYF. CDR3 DNA: TGCGCCAGCAGCCAAGATTTGGGCATGGGGGGAAACACCATATATTTT.

The J gene is TRBJ1-1, the V gene TRBV7-2; 9 bases line up with TRBD1. Germline trimming cut 5 bases from V and 8 bases from J; bases unmatched to any gene: 6. Germline V gene sequence: CDR1 SGHTA, CDR2 FQGNSA. CDR3 length: 13 amino acids. CDR3 in DNA: TGTGCCAGCAGCGCAGGGACAGGGAGGGAAGCTTTCTTT. Residues: CASSAGTGREAFF.

The chain links TRBV7-8 to TRBJ2-1; D might be TRBD2 (5 bases). The CDR3 is 16 amino acids. Germline assignment: CDR1 SGHVS and CDR2 FQNEAQ. V was shortened by 2 bases and J by 6 bases, with 17 bases between the two germline ends. CDR3 DNA: TGTGCCAGCAGCTTAAGACGTCTAGCAAAAGGCAATGAGCAGTTCTTC. This translates into CASSLRRLAKGNEQFF.

This chain joins TRBV14 and TRBJ2-7; 8 bases line up with TRBD1. The V and J ends lost 6 bases and 3 bases, in that order; junction bases with no gene match: 7. The CDR3 runs to 14 residues. Germline-derived CDR1 and CDR2 are SGHDN and FVKESK. The CDR3, as DNA: TGTGCCAGCAGAATTCTCGGGACAGGCTACGAGCAGTACTTC. This sequence encodes CASRILGTGYEQYF.

Here the CDR3 reads CASSYSEQTPQHF. For the CDR3, the DNA is TGTGCCAGCAGTTACAGCGAACAGACGCCCCAGCATTTT. The gene calls are TRBV6-5 and TRBJ1-5, with D hard to call. Germline V lookup: CDR1 MNHEY, CDR2 SVGAGI. This CDR3 is 13 amino acids long. V lost 2 bases, J lost 9 bases, and 11 bases lay in between.

This chain joins TRBV7-8 and TRBJ2-1; 7 positions match TRBD2. The CDR3 contains 14 residues. Germline CDR1 is SGHVS and CDR2 is FQNEAQ. V gave up 5 bases and J gave up 10 bases; unmatched junction bases: 11. This CDR3 reads CASSGGLEPREQFF. The CDR3 bases are TGTGCCAGCAGCGGAGGACTAGAGCCAAGGGAGCAGTTCTTC.